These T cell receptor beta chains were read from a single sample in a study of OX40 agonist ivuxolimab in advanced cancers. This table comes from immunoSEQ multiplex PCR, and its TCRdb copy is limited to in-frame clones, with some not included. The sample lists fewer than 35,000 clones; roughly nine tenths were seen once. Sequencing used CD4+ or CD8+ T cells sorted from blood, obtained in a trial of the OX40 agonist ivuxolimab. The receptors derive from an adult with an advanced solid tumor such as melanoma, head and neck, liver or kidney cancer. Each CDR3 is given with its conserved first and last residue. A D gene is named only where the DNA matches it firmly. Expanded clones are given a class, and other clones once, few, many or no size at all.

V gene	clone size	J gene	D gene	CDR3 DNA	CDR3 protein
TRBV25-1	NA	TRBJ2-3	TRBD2	TGTGCCAGCAGAGGGGAGGGTTACACAGATACGCAGTATTTT	CASRGEGYTDTQYF
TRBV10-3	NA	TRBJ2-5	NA	TGTGCCATCAGTGAACTGGGGAGCCAAGAGACCCAGTACTTC	CAISELGSQETQYF
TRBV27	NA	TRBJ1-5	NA	TGTGCCAGCAGTCCCGGGGCGCAGCCCCAGCATTTT	CASSPGAQPQHF
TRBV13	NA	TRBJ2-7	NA	TGTGCCAGCAGCAGAACCACCTACGAGCAGTACTTC	CASSRTTYEQYF
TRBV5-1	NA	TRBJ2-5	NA	TGCGCCAGCAGCTTGGGTTCTTGGAAGGAAGAGACCCAGTACTTC	CASSLGSWKEETQYF
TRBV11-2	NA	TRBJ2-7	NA	TGTGCCAGCAGCCCCACGAGCGGGCCTGGCTCCTACGAGCAGTACTTC	CASSPTSGPGSYEQYF
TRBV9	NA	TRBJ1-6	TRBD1	TGTGCCAGCAGCGCCCGGACAGGATCTCAGAATTCACCCCTCCACTTT	CASSARTGSQNSPLHF
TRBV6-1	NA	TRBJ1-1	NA	TGTGCCAGCTCCCCGAGGGGCACCATGAACACTGAAGCTTTCTTT	CASSPRGTMNTEAFF
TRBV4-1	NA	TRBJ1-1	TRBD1	TGCGCCAGCAGCCTACCGACAGGGGGGGGCACTGAAGCTTTCTTT	CASSLPTGGGTEAFF
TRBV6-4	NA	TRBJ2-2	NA	TGTGCCAGCAGTGACTCGATTATCAGCGGGGAGCTGTTTTTT	CASSDSIISGELFF
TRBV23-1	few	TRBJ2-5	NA	TGCGCCAGCAGTCAAAAAACTAGAATCCAAGAGACCCAGTACTTC	CASSQKTRIQETQYF
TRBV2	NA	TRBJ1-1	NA	TGTGCCAGCAGTGAGAGTCGAGCTGAAGCTTTCTTT	CASSESRAEAFF
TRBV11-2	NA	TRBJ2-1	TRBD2	TGTGCCAGCAGCTTAAACGGGGGGGCCCATGAGCAGTTCTTC	CASSLNGGAHEQFF
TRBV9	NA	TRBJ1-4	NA	TGTGCCAGCAGCCCTTTCACGGGACTCGAAAAACTGTTTTTT	CASSPFTGLEKLFF
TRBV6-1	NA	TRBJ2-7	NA	TGTGCCAGCAGTGAAACCGGGACCGTCTACGAGCAGTACTTC	CASSETGTVYEQYF
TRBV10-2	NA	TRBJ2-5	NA	TGCGCCAGCGCATATGTTGTGGAGACCCAGTACTTC	CASAYVVETQYF
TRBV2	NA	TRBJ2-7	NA	TGTGCCAGCAGTAGCTCCTACGAGCAGTACTTC	CASSSSYEQYF
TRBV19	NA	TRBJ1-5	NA	TGTGCCAGTAGTATAGGTGGGGGTGGCAATCAGCCCCAGCATTTT	CASSIGGGGNQPQHF
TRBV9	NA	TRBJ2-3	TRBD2	TGTGCCAGCAGCGTAAACAGAGGGGGGACTAGCGGCACAGATACGCAGTATTTT	CASSVNRGGTSGTDTQYF
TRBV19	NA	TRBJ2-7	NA	TGTGCCAGTATTGGGCCAGATCGGCTCACAAGGGAGCAGTACTTC	CASIGPDRLTREQYF
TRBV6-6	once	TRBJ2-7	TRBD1	TGTGCCAGCAGTTGGACAGGGACGGGGGAGCAGTACTTC	CASSWTGTGEQYF
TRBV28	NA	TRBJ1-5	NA	TGTGCCAGCAGTTTAAGGACCGAGGTGGGTCAGCCCCAGCATTTT	CASSLRTEVGQPQHF
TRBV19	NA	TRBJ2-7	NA	TGTGCCAGTAGTCTCAAAGGGGAGTACGAGCAGTACTTC	CASSLKGEYEQYF
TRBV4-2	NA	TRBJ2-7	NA	TGTGCCAGCAGCCAGCCGACAACGATGGGGCACTCCTACGAGCAGTACTTC	CASSQPTTMGHSYEQYF
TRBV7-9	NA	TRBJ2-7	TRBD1	TGTGCCAGCAGCTGGGGGACAGACCTAACCTACGAGCAGTACTTC	CASSWGTDLTYEQYF
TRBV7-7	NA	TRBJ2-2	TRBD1	TGTGCTAGCAGCAAAGACAGGGGAAACACCGGGGAGCTGTTTTTT	CASSKDRGNTGELFF
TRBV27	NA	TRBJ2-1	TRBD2	TGTGCCAGCAGTTCTGGGACTAGCGGGAATAGTGAGCAGTTCTTC	CASSSGTSGNSEQFF
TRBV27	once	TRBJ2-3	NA	TGTGCCAGCAGTTATCAGGGGGGTACGCAGTATTTT	CASSYQGGTQYF
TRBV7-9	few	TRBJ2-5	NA	TGTGCCAGCAGCTTAGCGCTAAGGGAAGAGACCCAGTACTTC	CASSLALREETQYF
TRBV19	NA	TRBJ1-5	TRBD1	TGTGCCACCGGACAGGGATTTCAGCCCCAGCATTTT	CATGQGFQPQHF
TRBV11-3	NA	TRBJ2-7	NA	TGTGCCAGCAGCTTTTTCGGGACGGGCCTCCACGAGCAGTACTTC	CASSFFGTGLHEQYF
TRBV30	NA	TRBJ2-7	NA	TGTGCCTGGAGAAGATATAGCGGAGACTCCTACGAGCAGTACTTC	CAWRRYSGDSYEQYF
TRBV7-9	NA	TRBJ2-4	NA	TGTGCCAGCAGCCCACCCCAAACAGTAGCCAAAAACATTCAGTACTTC	CASSPPQTVAKNIQYF
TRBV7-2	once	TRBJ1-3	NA	TGTGCCAGCAGCTTAATTTACGGGGAGACGAATGGAAACACCATATATTTT	CASSLIYGETNGNTIYF
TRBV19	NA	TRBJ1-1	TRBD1	TGTGCCAGTAGTCCGGATCAGGGGGCGAGGACTGAAGCTTTCTTT	CASSPDQGARTEAFF
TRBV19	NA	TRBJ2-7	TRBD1	TGTGCCAGTAGTATTGGGACAGGGGTTTACTACGAGCAGTACTTC	CASSIGTGVYYEQYF
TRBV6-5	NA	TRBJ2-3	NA	TGTGCCAGCAGTTACTCGAATTTAGGGGAAGATACGCAGTATTTT	CASSYSNLGEDTQYF
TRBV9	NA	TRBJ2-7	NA	TGTGCCAGCAGCCCCAGAGGTGGGGACTCCTACGAGCAGTACTTC	CASSPRGGDSYEQYF
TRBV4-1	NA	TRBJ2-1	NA	TGCGCCAGCAGCCAAGAGCCCTTGGCTAGCGTGTTGAATGAGCAGTTCTTC	CASSQEPLASVLNEQFF
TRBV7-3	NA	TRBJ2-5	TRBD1	TGTGCCAGCGGCCAGGGGGCCTTCCAAGAGACCCAGTACTTC	CASGQGAFQETQYF
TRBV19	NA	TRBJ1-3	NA	TGTGCCAGTAGTGAAAGTGGAAACACCATATATTTT	CASSESGNTIYF
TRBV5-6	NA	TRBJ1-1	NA	TGTGCCAGCAGCGTATACAGGGCTGAAGCTTTCTTT	CASSVYRAEAFF
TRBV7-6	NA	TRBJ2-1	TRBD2	TGTGCCAGCAGCTCGACTAGCTCCCACAATGAGCAGTTCTTC	CASSSTSSHNEQFF
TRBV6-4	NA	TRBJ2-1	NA	TGTGCCAGTCACTTCGAAAAGGGGCAACCCCCAGTATTCAATGAGCAGTTCTTC	CASHFEKGQPPVFNEQFF
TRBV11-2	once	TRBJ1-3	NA	TGTGCCAGCAGCGGCCTGGGACCGTCCTCTGGAAACACCATATATTTT	CASSGLGPSSGNTIYF
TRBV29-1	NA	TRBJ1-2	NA	TGCAGCGTTGAAGGGTTTAGGCCTAACTATGGCTACACCTTC	CSVEGFRPNYGYTF
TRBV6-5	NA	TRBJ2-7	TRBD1	TGTGCCAGCAGCCAAGGACAGGTCTCCTACGAGCAGTACTTC	CASSQGQVSYEQYF
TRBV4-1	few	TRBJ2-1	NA	TGCGCCAGCAGCCAAGATTATTTGGGGGGCACCTACAATGAGCAGTTCTTC	CASSQDYLGGTYNEQFF
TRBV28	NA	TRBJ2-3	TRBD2	TGTGCCAGCAGTTTAAGCCAACTAGCGGGAGTGGCAGATACGCAGTATTTT	CASSLSQLAGVADTQYF
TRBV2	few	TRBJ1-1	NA	TGTGCCAGCAGTGAAAGGACTGAAGCTTTCTTT	CASSERTEAFF
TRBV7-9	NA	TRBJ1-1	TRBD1	TGTGCCAGCAGCCCACCCGGGACAGGGACTAACACTGAAGCTTTCTTT	CASSPPGTGTNTEAFF
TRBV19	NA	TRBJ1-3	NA	TGTGCCAGTATCTCTTCCTCTGGAAACACCATATATTTT	CASISSSGNTIYF